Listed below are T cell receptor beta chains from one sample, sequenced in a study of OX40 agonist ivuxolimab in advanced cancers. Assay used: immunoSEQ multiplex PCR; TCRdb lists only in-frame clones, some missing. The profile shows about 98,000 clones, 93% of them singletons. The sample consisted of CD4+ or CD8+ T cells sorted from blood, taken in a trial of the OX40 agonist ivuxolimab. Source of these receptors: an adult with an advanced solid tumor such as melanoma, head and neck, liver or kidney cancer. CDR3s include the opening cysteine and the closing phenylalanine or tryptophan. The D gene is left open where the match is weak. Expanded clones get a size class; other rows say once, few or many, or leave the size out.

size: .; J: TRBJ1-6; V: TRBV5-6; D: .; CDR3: CASSPRSGGQNSPLHF; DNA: TGTGCCAGCAGTCCCCGGTCGGGAGGGCAAAATTCACCCCTCCACTTT
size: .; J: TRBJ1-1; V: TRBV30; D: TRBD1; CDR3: CAWSVQGDTEAFF; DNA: TGTGCCTGGAGTGTACAGGGGGACACTGAAGCTTTCTTT
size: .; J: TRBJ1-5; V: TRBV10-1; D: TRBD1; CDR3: CASKREQGRQVGASNQPQHF; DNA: TGCGCCAGTAAGAGAGAACAGGGGCGGCAGGTAGGAGCAAGCAATCAGCCCCAGCATTTT
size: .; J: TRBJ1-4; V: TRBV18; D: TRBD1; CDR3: CASSQNGGTGDEKLFF; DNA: TGTGCCAGCTCACAAAACGGCGGGACAGGGGATGAAAAACTGTTTTTT
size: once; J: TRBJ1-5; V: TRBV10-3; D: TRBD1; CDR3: CAISATGGGGNQPQHF; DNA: TGTGCCATCAGTGCGACAGGGGGCGGGGGCAATCAGCCCCAGCATTTT
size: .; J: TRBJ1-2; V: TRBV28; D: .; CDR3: CASSSTQSFASYGYTF; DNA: TGTGCCAGCAGTAGCACACAGAGCTTTGCCTCCTATGGCTACACCTTC
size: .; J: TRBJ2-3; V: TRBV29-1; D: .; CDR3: CSGGGGYYTDTQYF; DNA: TGCAGCGGGGGCGGGGGCTATTACACAGATACGCAGTATTTT
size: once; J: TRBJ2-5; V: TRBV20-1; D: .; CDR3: CSARRGETQYF; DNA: TGCAGTGCTAGACGAGGAGAGACCCAGTACTTC
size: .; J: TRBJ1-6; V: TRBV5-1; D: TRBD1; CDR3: CASRGTADNSPLHF; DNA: TGCGCCAGCAGAGGGACAGCTGATAATTCACCCCTCCACTTT
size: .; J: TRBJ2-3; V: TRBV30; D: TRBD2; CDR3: CAWRYGGKADTQYF; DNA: TGTGCCTGGAGGTACGGGGGGAAAGCAGATACGCAGTATTTT
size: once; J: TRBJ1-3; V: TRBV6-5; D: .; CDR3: CASAPYSGNTIYF; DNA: TGTGCCAGCGCGCCGTACTCTGGAAACACCATATATTTT
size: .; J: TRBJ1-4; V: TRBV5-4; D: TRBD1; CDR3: CASSPGTGLATNEKLFF; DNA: TGTGCCAGCAGTCCCGGGACAGGTCTTGCAACTAATGAAAAACTGTTTTTT
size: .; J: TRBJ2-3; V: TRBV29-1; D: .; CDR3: CSVDGGATQYF; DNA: TGCAGCGTTGATGGGGGAGCTACGCAGTATTTT
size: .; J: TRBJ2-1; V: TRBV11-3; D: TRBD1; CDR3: CASSPGQGAKNEQFF; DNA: TGTGCCAGCAGCCCGGGACAGGGGGCGAAGAATGAGCAGTTCTTC
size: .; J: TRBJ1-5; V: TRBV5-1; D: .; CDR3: CASSPEGGVGQPQHF; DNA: TGCGCCAGCAGCCCTGAGGGGGGAGTAGGTCAGCCCCAGCATTTT
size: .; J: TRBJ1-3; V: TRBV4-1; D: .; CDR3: CASSQDMTPTGNTIYF; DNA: TGCGCCAGCAGCCAAGATATGACACCGACTGGAAACACCATATATTTT
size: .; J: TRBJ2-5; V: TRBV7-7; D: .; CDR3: CASSLVRQETQYF; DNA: TGTGCTAGCAGCTTGGTCCGCCAAGAGACCCAGTACTTC
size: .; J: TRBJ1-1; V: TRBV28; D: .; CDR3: CASINRNGGTEAFF; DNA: TGTGCCAGCATTAACCGGAACGGCGGGACTGAAGCTTTCTTT
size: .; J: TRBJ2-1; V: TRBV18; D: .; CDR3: CASSRRTREYNEQFF; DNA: TGTGCCAGCTCAAGGAGGACCCGAGAGTACAATGAGCAGTTCTTC
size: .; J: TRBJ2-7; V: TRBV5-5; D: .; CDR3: CASVQGNNYEQYF; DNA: TGTGCCAGCGTACAGGGAAATAACTACGAGCAGTACTTC
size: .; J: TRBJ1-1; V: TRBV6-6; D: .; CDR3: CASSYTAREVEAFF; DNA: TGTGCCAGCAGTTACACGGCCAGAGAGGTTGAAGCTTTCTTT
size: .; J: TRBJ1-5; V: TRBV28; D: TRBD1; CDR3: CASSLNRGDVQPQHF; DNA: TGTGCCAGCAGTTTGAACAGGGGGGACGTTCAGCCCCAGCATTTT
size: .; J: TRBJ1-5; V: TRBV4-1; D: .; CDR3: CASSQGGSQPQHF; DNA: TGCGCCAGCAGCCAAGGGGGTAGTCAGCCCCAGCATTTT
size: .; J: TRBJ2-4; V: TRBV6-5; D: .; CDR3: CASKDGGKNIQYF; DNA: TGTGCCAGCAAGGACGGGGGAAAAAACATTCAGTACTTC
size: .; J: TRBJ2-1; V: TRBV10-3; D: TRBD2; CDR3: CAISGSGSSYNEQFF; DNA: TGTGCCATCAGTGGAAGCGGGAGCTCCTACAATGAGCAGTTCTTC
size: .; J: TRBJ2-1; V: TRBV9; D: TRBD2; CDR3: CASSVEGGRAAVNEQFF; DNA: TGTGCCAGCAGCGTAGAGGGCGGGAGGGCCGCGGTAAATGAGCAGTTCTTC
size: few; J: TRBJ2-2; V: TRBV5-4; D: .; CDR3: CASSLFAGELFF; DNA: TGTGCCAGCAGCTTGTTTGCCGGGGAGCTGTTTTTT
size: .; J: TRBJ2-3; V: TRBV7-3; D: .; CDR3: CASSSLTDTQYF; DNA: TGTGCCAGCAGCTCCCTCACAGATACGCAGTATTTT
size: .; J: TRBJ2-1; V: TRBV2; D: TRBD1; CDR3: CASSWDRAYNEQFF; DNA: TGTGCCAGCAGCTGGGACAGGGCTTATAATGAGCAGTTCTTC
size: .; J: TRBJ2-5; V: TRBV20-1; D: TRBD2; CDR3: CSAPGGETQYF; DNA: TGCAGTGCTCCGGGGGGGGAGACCCAGTACTTC
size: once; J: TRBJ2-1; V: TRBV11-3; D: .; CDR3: CASSLPGLRDPRGNEQFF; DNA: TGTGCCAGCAGCTTACCGGGTCTCCGGGACCCACGAGGGAATGAGCAGTTCTTC
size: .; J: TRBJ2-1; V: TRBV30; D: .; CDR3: CAWSSSYYNEQFF; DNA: TGTGCCTGGAGTTCTAGCTATTACAATGAGCAGTTCTTC
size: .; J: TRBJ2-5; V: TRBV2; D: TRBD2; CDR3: CASRPTLMEREKTQYF; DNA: TGTGCCAGCAGACCAACCTTAATGGAGCGGGAGAAGACCCAGTACTTC
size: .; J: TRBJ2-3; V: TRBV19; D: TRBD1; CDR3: CASSVSDRGDTQYF; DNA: TGTGCCAGTAGTGTTTCGGACAGGGGAGATACGCAGTATTTT
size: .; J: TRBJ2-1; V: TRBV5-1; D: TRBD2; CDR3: CASSLGLAYNEQFF; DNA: TGCGCCAGCAGCTTGGGACTAGCTTACAATGAGCAGTTCTTC
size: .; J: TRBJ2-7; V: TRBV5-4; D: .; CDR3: CASSLGGQALYEQYF; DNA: TGTGCCAGCAGCTTGGGTGGCCAGGCACTCTACGAGCAGTACTTC
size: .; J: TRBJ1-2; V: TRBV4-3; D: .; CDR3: CASSPPFRRAREDGYTF; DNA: TGCGCCAGCAGCCCCCCATTTCGTCGGGCCAGGGAGGATGGCTACACCTTC
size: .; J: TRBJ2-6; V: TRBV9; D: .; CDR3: CASSPSGANVLTF; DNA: TGTGCCAGCAGCCCCTCTGGGGCCAACGTCCTGACTTTC
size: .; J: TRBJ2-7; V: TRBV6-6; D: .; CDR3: CASSYLRDGNYEQYF; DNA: TGTGCCAGCAGTTACCTCCGGGACGGAAACTACGAGCAGTACTTC
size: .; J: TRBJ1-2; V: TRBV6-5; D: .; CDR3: CASSPQGNYGYTF; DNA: TGTGCCAGCAGTCCCCAGGGGAACTATGGCTACACCTTC
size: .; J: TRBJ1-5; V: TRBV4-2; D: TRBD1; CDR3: CASSRRQGEDQPQHF; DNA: TGTGCCAGCAGCCGCCGACAGGGGGAGGATCAGCCCCAGCATTTT
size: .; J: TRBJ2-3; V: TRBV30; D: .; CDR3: CAWSKKGVMADTQYF; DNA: TGTGCCTGGAGCAAGAAGGGGGTTATGGCAGATACGCAGTATTTT
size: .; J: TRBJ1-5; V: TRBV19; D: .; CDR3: CASGTGTQPQHF; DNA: TGTGCCAGTGGAACAGGGACTCAGCCCCAGCATTTT
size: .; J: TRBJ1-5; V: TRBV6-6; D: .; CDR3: CASKGETGNQPQHF; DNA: TGTGCCAGCAAAGGGGAGACGGGCAATCAGCCCCAGCATTTT
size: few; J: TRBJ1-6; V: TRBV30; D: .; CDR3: CAWSRENSPLHF; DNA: TGTGCCTGGAGTCGGGAGAATTCACCCCTCCACTTT
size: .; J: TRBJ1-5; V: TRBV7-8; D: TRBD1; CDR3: CASSRGTDNQPQHF; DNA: TGTGCCAGCAGTCGGGGGACAGACAATCAGCCCCAGCATTTT
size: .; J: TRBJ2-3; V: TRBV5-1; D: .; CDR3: CASSSQFTDPADTQYF; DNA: TGCGCCAGCAGCTCCCAGTTCACGGACCCCGCAGATACGCAGTATTTT
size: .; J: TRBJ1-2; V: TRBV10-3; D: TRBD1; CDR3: CAISESGDSGYTF; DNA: TGTGCCATCAGTGAGTCTGGGGACAGCGGCTACACCTTC
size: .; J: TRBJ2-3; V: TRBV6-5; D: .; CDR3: CASSQTDTQYF; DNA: TGTGCCAGCAGTCAAACAGATACGCAGTATTTT
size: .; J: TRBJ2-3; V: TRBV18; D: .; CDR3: CASSPWEPDTQYF; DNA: TGTGCCAGCTCCCCCTGGGAGCCAGATACGCAGTATTTT
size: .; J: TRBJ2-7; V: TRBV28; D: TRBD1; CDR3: CASRLTGAPYEQYF; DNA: TGTGCCAGCAGGTTAACAGGGGCCCCCTACGAGCAGTACTTC
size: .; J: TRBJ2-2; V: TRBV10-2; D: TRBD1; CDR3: CAMSTGESSTGELFF; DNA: TGCGCCATGTCCACAGGGGAAAGTAGCACCGGGGAGCTGTTTTTT
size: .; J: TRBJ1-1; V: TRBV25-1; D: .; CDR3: CASSETGDWPNTEAFF; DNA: TGTGCCAGCAGTGAAACGGGAGATTGGCCGAACACTGAAGCTTTCTTT
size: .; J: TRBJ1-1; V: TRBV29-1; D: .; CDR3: CSVWGPMNTEAFF; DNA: TGCAGCGTCTGGGGCCCTATGAACACTGAAGCTTTCTTT
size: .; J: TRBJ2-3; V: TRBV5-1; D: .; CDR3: CASSLVRRVTDTQYF; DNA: TGCGCCAGCAGCTTGGTTCGGAGAGTCACAGATACGCAGTATTTT
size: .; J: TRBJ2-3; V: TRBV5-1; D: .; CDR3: CASSFAFHRTQYF; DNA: TGCGCCAGCAGCTTTGCATTTCACCGTACGCAGTATTTT